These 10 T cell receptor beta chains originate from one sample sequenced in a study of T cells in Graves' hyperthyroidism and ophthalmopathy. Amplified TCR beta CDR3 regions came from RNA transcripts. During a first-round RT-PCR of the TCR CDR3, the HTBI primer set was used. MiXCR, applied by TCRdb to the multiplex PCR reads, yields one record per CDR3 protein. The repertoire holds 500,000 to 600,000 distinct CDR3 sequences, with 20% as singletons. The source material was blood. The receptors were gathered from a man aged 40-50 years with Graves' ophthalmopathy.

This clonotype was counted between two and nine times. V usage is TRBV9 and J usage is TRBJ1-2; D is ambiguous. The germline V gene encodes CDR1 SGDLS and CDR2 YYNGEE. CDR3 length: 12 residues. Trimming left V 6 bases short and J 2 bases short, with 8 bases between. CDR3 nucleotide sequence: TGTGCCAGCACAGACGGAAACTATGGCTACACCTTC. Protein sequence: CASTDGNYGYTF. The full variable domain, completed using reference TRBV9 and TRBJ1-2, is DSGVTQTPKHLITATGQRVTLRCSPRSGDLSVYWYQQSLDQGLQFLIQYYNGEERAKGNILERFSAQQFPDLHSELNLSSLELGDSALYFCASTDGNYGYTFGSGTRLTVV.

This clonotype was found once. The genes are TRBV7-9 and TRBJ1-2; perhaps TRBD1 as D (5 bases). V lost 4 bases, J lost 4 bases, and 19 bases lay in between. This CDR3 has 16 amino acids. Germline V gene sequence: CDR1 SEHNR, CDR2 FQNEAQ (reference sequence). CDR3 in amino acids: CASSSSKTGTGYGYTF. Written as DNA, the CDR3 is TGTGCCAGCAGCTCTAGCAAAACCGGGACCGGCTATGGCTACACCTTC.

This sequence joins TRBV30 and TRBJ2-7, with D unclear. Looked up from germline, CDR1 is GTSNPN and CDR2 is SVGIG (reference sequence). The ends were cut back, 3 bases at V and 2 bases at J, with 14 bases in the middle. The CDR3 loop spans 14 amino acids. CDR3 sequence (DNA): TGTGCCTGGAGCGCAGCGACCCACACCTACGAGCAGTACTTC. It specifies CAWSAATHTYEQYF.

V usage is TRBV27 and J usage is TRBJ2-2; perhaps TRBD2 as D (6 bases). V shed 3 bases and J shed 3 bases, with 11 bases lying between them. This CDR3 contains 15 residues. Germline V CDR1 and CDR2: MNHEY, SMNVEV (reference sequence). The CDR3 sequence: CASSLGTLYTGELFF. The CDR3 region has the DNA TGTGCCAGCAGTTTGGGGACTCTTTACACCGGGGAGCTGTTTTTT.

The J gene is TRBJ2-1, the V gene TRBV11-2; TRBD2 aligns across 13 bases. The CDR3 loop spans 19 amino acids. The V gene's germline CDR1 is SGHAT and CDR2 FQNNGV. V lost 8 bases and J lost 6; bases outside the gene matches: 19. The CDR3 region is CASGYPPTGTSGVPNEQFF. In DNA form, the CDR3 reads TGTGCCAGCGGATACCCCCCTACCGGGACTAGCGGGGTTCCCAATGAGCAGTTCTTC. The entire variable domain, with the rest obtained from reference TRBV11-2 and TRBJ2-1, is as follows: EAGVAQSPRYKIIEKRQSVAFWCNPISGHATLYWYQQILGQGPKLLIQFQNNGVVDDSQLPKDRFSAERLKGVDSTLKIQPAKLEDSAVYLCASGYPPTGTSGVPNEQFFGPGTRLTVL.

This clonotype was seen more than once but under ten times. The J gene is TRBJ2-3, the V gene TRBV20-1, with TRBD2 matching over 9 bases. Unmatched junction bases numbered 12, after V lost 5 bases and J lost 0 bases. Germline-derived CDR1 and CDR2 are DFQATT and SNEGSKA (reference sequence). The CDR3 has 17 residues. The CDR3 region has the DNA TGCAGTGCTGTACCCACTAGCGGGCCCCATAGCACAGATACGCAGTATTTT. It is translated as CSAVPTSGPHSTDTQYF.

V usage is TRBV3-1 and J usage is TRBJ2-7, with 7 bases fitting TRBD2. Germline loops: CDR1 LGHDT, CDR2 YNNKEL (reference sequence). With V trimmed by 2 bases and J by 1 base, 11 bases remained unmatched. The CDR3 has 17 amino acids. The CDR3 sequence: CASSQLSPASGSYEQYF. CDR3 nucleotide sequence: TGTGCCAGCAGCCAACTCTCCCCGGCTAGCGGATCCTACGAGCAGTACTTC.

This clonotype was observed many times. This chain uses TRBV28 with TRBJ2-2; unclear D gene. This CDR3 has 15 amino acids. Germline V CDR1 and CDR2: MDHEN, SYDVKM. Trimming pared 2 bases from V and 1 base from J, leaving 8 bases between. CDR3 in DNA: TGTGCCAGCAGTTTAGCCTCCCAGAACACCGGGGAGCTGTTTTTT. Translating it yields CASSLASQNTGELFF.

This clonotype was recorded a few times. This CDR3 reads CASRPTRASGGGTDTQYF. The CDR3, as DNA: TGTGCCAGCCGACCGACCAGAGCTAGCGGGGGGGGTACAGATACGCAGTATTTT. The rearrangement uses TRBV2 and TRBJ2-3; 12 bases match TRBD2. This CDR3 comprises 18 residues. From germline, CDR1 is SNHLY and CDR2 FYNNEI. V gave up 8 bases and J gave up 3 bases; unmatched junction bases: 15.

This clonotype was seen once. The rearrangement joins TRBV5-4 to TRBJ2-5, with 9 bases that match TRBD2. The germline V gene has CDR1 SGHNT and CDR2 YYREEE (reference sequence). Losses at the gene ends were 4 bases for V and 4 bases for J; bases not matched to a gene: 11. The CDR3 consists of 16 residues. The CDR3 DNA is TGTGCCAGCAGCGGGGTCAGCGGGGGGCGCGGAGAGACCCAGTACTTC. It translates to CASSGVSGGRGETQYF.